These 31 T cell receptor beta chains were sequenced from one sample in a study of cytomegalovirus exposure and HLA in healthy donors. PCR was performed using 60 Vbeta and 13 Jbeta primers. Some clones are missing from TCRdb's copy, which holds only in-frame ones; the method was immunoSEQ multiplex PCR. The sample carries some 150,000 clones, 60% to 80% recorded once. What was sequenced was PBMCs. The receptor set was obtained from a male donor in good health and CMV-seronegative.

The chain uses TRBV25-1 and TRBJ2-7, with D possibly being TRBD2 (6 bases). The length of the CDR3 is 15 residues. V was clipped by 1 base and J by 5 bases, with 15 bases between them. Germline V CDR1 and CDR2: MGHDK, SYGVNS. The CDR3 loop is CASSESQGLHHEQYF. Here the CDR3 DNA reads TGTGCCAGCAGTGAATCCCAGGGACTTCATCACGAGCAGTACTTC.

The V gene is TRBV7-2, the J gene TRBJ1-2, with no clear D. The CDR3 has 14 residues. Trimming shortened V by 7 bases and J by 3 bases, and 15 bases separated the two germline ends. Looked up from germline, CDR1 is SGHTA and CDR2 is FQGNSA. The chain's CDR3 is CASTRQDGDYGYTF. The CDR3 nucleotides are TGTGCCAGCACCCGTCAGGACGGGGACTATGGCTACACCTTC.

This clone has more than one count but fewer than ten. The V and J genes are TRBV5-1 and TRBJ2-2; D gene ambiguous. Deletions cut 4 bases from V and 0 bases from J, with 19 bases between. The CDR3 extends over 18 amino acids. Germline V gives CDR1 SGHRS, CDR2 YFSETQ. The CDR3 sequence: CASSLSRGSFSNTGELFF. The DNA of the CDR3 is TGCGCCAGCAGCCTCTCCCGAGGTAGCTTCTCGAACACCGGGGAGCTGTTTTTT.

This clone occurred a few times. The chain is built from TRBV2 and TRBJ1-3, with TRBD1 matching 7 bases. Germline CDR1 SNHLY, CDR2 FYNNEI. The CDR3 totals 15 residues. Trimming took 4 bases from V and 3 from J; bases not matched to a gene: 6. The CDR3 loop is CASSGHRGVGNTIYF. The CDR3 DNA is TGTGCCAGCAGTGGTCACAGGGGAGTTGGAAACACCATATATTTT.

V is TRBV7-2 and J is TRBJ1-3; TRBD1 is a possible D gene (6 bases). V was shortened by 1 base and J by 0 bases, with 13 bases between the two germline ends. The CDR3 covers 17 residues. Germline V CDR1 and CDR2: SGHTA, FQGNSA. CDR3 coding DNA: TGTGCCAGCAGCTTAGAAGCCGGGGGGCACTCTGGAAACACCATATATTTT. Translating gives CASSLEAGGHSGNTIYF. The whole variable domain, remainder taken from reference TRBV7-2 and TRBJ1-3, is GAGVSQSPSNKVTEKGKDVELRCDPISGHTALYWYRQSLGQGLEFLIYFQGNSAPDKSGLPSDRFSAERTGGSVSTLTIQRTQQEDSAVYLCASSLEAGGHSGNTIYFGEGSWLTVV.

This chain joins TRBV18 and TRBJ1-2; maybe TRBD1 (6 bases). The CDR3 length is 14 residues. Trimming took off 3 bases at V and 4 bases at J, with 12 bases between the two ends. Germline assignment: CDR1 KGHSH and CDR2 LQKENI. CDR3 sequence (DNA): TGTGCCAGCTCACCTTACAGGGAAATCTATGGCTACACCTTC. It specifies CASSPYREIYGYTF.

The genes are TRBV19 and TRBJ1-1; tentative D call: TRBD1 (5 bases). V was shortened by 0 bases and J by 4 bases, with 12 bases between the two germline ends. Germline values: CDR1 LNHDA, CDR2 SQIVND (reference sequence). CDR3 length: 15 residues. CDR3 in amino acids: CASSIDPGGTTEAFF. Written as DNA, the CDR3 is TGTGCCAGTAGTATAGATCCCGGGGGTACCACTGAAGCTTTCTTT.

CDR3 residues: CASGFRDSYNEQFF. CDR3 bases: TGTGCCAGCGGATTCCGGGACAGTTACAATGAGCAGTTCTTC. The chain couples TRBV5-6 to TRBJ2-1, with 7 bases lining up with TRBD1. The germline V gene has CDR1 SGHDT and CDR2 YYEEEE. There are 14 residues in the CDR3. With V trimmed by 7 bases and J by 4 bases, 8 bases remained unmatched. The full variable domain, in which reference TRBV5-6 and TRBJ2-1 provide the parts outside the CDR3, is DAGVTQSPTHLIKTRGQQVTLRCSPKSGHDTVSWYQQALGQGPQFIFQYYEEEERQRGNFPDRFSGHQFPNYSSELNVNALLLGDSALYLCASGFRDSYNEQFFGPGTRLTVL.

This clone was picked up one time. The same CDR3 arises from other DNA sequences in this sample as well. This chain connects TRBV5-1 to TRBJ2-7, with D maybe TRBD2 (7 bases). Germline CDR1 SGHRS, CDR2 YFSETQ. V was cut by 3 bases and J by 3 bases, with 16 bases left in between. The CDR3 loop spans 15 amino acids. The chain's CDR3 is CASSSSYRDYYEQYF. CDR3 DNA sequence: TGCGCCAGCAGCTCGTCCTACAGGGACTACTACGAGCAGTACTTC.

The CDR3 bases are TGTGCCAGCAGCCCAGGGGGTAAGGGCACTGAAGCTTTCTTT. It encodes CASSPGGKGTEAFF. The V and J genes are TRBV7-2 and TRBJ1-1, with 7 nucleotides matching TRBD1. The V gene's germline CDR1 is SGHTA and CDR2 FQGNSA. CDR3 length equals 14 residues. J gave up 4 bases and V 5 bases, and 7 bases lay outside the gene matches.

The V call is TRBV29-1, the J call TRBJ2-3, with 13 bases identical to TRBD2. The CDR3 is made up of 15 amino acids. V gave up 6 bases and J gave up 3 bases; unmatched junction bases: 6. CDR1 is SQVTM and CDR2 is ANQGSEA in the germline V gene. The CDR3 DNA is TGCAGCGTCCACAGGACTAGCGGGAGTACAGATACGCAGTATTTT. Translation gives CSVHRTSGSTDTQYF.

This rearrangement joins TRBV27 to TRBJ1-1, with TRBD1 matching 11 bases. Trimming at V came to 6 bases and at J to 6 bases, leaving 12 bases not matched to a gene. Per germline, CDR1 MNHEY and CDR2 SMNVEV (reference sequence). This CDR3 is 16 amino acids long. The CDR3 here is CASSLGRDRGTAEAFF. The CDR3, as DNA: TGTGCCAGCAGCCTAGGACGGGACAGGGGGACCGCTGAAGCTTTCTTT.

Comment on this clone: Different DNA sequences within this sample yield the same CDR3. V usage is TRBV5-1 and J usage is TRBJ1-6; tentative D call: TRBD1 (5 bases). Trimming took 0 bases from V and 4 from J, leaving 11 bases between them. Germline assignment: CDR1 SGHRS and CDR2 YFSETQ. The CDR3 is 16 amino acids. CDR3 amino acids: CASSLEGQGYNSPLHF. The DNA of the CDR3 is TGCGCCAGCAGCTTGGAGGGGCAGGGATATAATTCACCCCTCCACTTT. Looking up the rest from reference TRBV5-1 and TRBJ1-6 gives the full variable domain: KAGVTQTPRYLIKTRGQQVTLSCSPISGHRSVSWYQQTPGQGLQFLFEYFSETQRNKGNFPGRFSGRQFSNSRSEMNVSTLELGDSALYLCASSLEGQGYNSPLHFGNGTRLTVT.

This chain connects TRBV29-1 to TRBJ1-1, with TRBD1 matching 10 bases. CDR3 length equals 13 residues. The V and J ends lost 5 bases and 6 bases, in that order; junction bases with no gene match: 6. Germline V gene sequence: CDR1 SQVTM, CDR2 ANQGSEA. The chain's CDR3 is CSVSDRGLAEAFF. The CDR3 coding sequence is TGCAGCGTTTCCGACAGGGGGCTAGCTGAAGCTTTCTTT.

The rearrangement links TRBV27 to TRBJ1-4; no firm D call. This CDR3 comprises 14 residues. V was shortened by 4 bases and J by 1 base, with 7 bases between the two germline ends. The germline gives CDR1 MNHEY, CDR2 SMNVEV (reference sequence). The CDR3 DNA reads as TGTGCCAGCAGTTCGACAAGAACTAATGAAAAACTGTTTTTT. This codes for CASSSTRTNEKLFF.

The CDR3 is CASSRSLCTDTQYF. The CDR3 region has the DNA TGTGCCAGCAGCCGAAGCTTGTGCACAGATACGCAGTATTTT. The chain links TRBV6-7 to TRBJ2-3; D ambiguous. TRBV6-7 carries the ORF label, with uncertain function. This CDR3 region has 14 residues. V lost 6 bases, J lost 1 base, and 11 bases lay in between.

V is TRBV19 and J is TRBJ1-5; TRBD1 matches at 11 bases. V was clipped by 3 bases and J by 7 bases; unmatched bases: 11. The germline CDR1 and CDR2 sequences are LNHDA and SQIVND (reference sequence). The CDR3 is 17 amino acids. The CDR3 loop is CASSIGQGALGRQPQHF. The CDR3 DNA reads as TGTGCCAGTAGTATTGGACAGGGGGCACTTGGGCGGCAGCCCCAGCATTTT.

This clone has more than one count but fewer than ten. This chain links TRBV9 with TRBJ2-2, with D tentatively TRBD2 (5 bases). V was clipped by 0 bases and J by 6 bases, with 12 bases between them. CDR1 SGDLS and CDR2 YYNGEE come from the germline V gene. This CDR3 region has 15 residues. The CDR3: CASSVDAGRAGELFF. The CDR3 DNA is TGTGCCAGCAGCGTAGACGCCGGGCGGGCCGGGGAGCTGTTTTTT.

The gene calls are TRBV9 and TRBJ1-6; 7 bases fit TRBD1. The V gene's germline CDR1 is SGDLS and CDR2 YYNGEE. CDR3 length equals 13 residues. Trimming removed 0 bases from V and 14 bases from J; junction bases left unmatched: 5. CDR3 residues: CASSVAGGQTLHF. The CDR3 nucleotides read TGTGCCAGCAGCGTAGCAGGGGGGCAGACCCTCCACTTT.

The rearrangement uses TRBV6-5 and TRBJ1-1; D gene ambiguous. Germline values: CDR1 MNHEY, CDR2 SVGAGI. The V and J ends lost 2 bases and 4 bases respectively, with 14 bases between them. This CDR3 comprises 15 residues. CDR3 protein: CASSYLSGEGTEAFF. CDR3 nucleotides: TGTGCCAGCAGTTACCTCAGCGGGGAAGGCACTGAAGCTTTCTTT.

The chain joins TRBV9 to TRBJ2-1; possible D gene TRBD2, 6 bases. CDR3 length equals 16 residues. The germline V and J ends were trimmed by 4 bases and 5 bases, with 19 bases remaining between them. Germline CDR1 is SGDLS and CDR2 is YYNGEE. The CDR3 loop reads CASSLSGDFPHNEQFF. In nucleotides, the CDR3 is TGTGCCAGCAGCTTGAGTGGGGACTTCCCCCACAATGAGCAGTTCTTC.

The chain combines TRBV7-6 with TRBJ2-5; 7 nucleotides line up with TRBD2. The CDR3 has 18 amino acids. Germline-derived CDR1 and CDR2 are SGHVS and FNYEAQ. J gave up 5 bases and V 4 bases, and 19 bases lay outside the gene matches. The CDR3 coding sequence is TGTGCCAGCAGCTACACTCGGGCCGCGGGGGAGGAAAGCGAGACCCAGTACTTC. It translates to CASSYTRAAGEESETQYF.

This clone was observed a few times. The genes are TRBV11-1 and TRBJ1-3; D is perhaps TRBD1 (5 bases). Germline V gives CDR1 SGHAT, CDR2 FQDESV (reference sequence). The V end lost 8 bases, the J end lost 0 bases, and 14 bases lay between the germline ends. This CDR3 spans 15 amino acids. Written as DNA, the CDR3 is TGTGCCAGCCAACAGGACCTATACTCTGGAAACACCATATATTTT. This sequence encodes CASQQDLYSGNTIYF.

This sequence joins TRBV4-1 and TRBJ2-1; D gene unclear. Germline assignment: CDR1 MGHRA and CDR2 YSYEKL. The CDR3 is 15 amino acids. Trimming took 1 base from V and 0 from J, leaving 7 bases between them. The CDR3 coding sequence is TGCGCCAGCAGCCAAGTGGTGAGCTCCTACAATGAGCAGTTCTTC. The encoded protein is CASSQVVSSYNEQFF.

The rearrangement links TRBV7-8 to TRBJ1-1; TRBD1 matches 7 bases. Germline CDR1 reads SGHVS; CDR2 reads FQNEAQ. V trimming: 5 bases; J trimming: 0 bases; junction bases outside the gene matches: 6. There are 15 residues in the CDR3. The CDR3 nucleotides are TGTGCCAGCAGCCCAGCGACAGGGATGAACACTGAAGCTTTCTTT. This sequence encodes CASSPATGMNTEAFF.

This sequence joins TRBV30 and TRBJ2-1; D may be TRBD2 (6 bases). Trimming shortened V by 5 bases and J by 4 bases, and 12 bases separated the two germline ends. Germline values: CDR1 GTSNPN, CDR2 SVGIG (reference sequence). This CDR3 is 13 amino acids long. CDR3 in amino acids: CAWGIAVYNEQFF. DNA for the CDR3: TGTGCCTGGGGAATAGCGGTGTACAATGAGCAGTTCTTC.

Concerning this clone: The junction shows a germline mismatch at one end, possibly a read error. The gene calls are TRBV7-9 and TRBJ1-1, with TRBD1 identical over 8 bases. The germline CDR1 and CDR2 sequences are SEHNR and FQNEAQ (reference sequence). CDR3 size: 13 residues. CDR3 DNA sequence: TGTTCCAGCGGAGGACAGGGGAACACTGAAGCTTTCTTT. Translated, it gives CSSGGQGNTEAFF.

This clone was seen only a few times. This chain uses TRBV6-5 with TRBJ2-2, with D uncertain. The V gene lost 0 bases and the J gene lost 2 bases, with 7 bases spanning the gap. Germline V gene sequence: CDR1 MNHEY, CDR2 SVGAGI. The CDR3 length is 15 residues. Here the CDR3 DNA reads TGTGCCAGCAGTTACTCGAACAGCAACACCGGGGAGCTGTTTTTT. Translating it yields CASSYSNSNTGELFF.

V usage is TRBV9 and J usage is TRBJ2-3; D possibly corresponds to TRBD2 (6 bases). The CDR3 totals 13 residues. Trimming took off 6 bases at V and 1 base at J, with 9 bases between the two ends. Germline-derived CDR1 and CDR2 are SGDLS and YYNGEE. The CDR3 here is CASKASGTDTQYF. The CDR3 nucleotides are TGTGCCAGCAAGGCTAGCGGCACAGATACGCAGTATTTT.

The chain joins TRBV28 to TRBJ2-7; 10 bases are a match to TRBD1. The germline CDR1 and CDR2 sequences are MDHEN and SYDVKM. CDR3 size: 15 residues. Trimming cost V 5 bases and J 6 bases; bases outside gene matches: 10. This CDR3 reads CASSLTGTGVFEQYF. The CDR3 DNA is TGTGCCAGCAGTCTTACCGGGACAGGGGTTTTCGAGCAGTACTTC.

The rearrangement joins TRBV6-5 to TRBJ1-2; D gene ambiguous. The germline V gene has CDR1 MNHEY and CDR2 SVGAGI. Between the trimmed V and J ends, which lost 2 bases and 4 bases, there was a span of 11 bases. The CDR3 consists of 14 residues. CDR3 bases: TGTGCCAGCAGTTACGGGGAGGGCGGCTATGGCTACACCTTC. Translating gives CASSYGEGGYGYTF.